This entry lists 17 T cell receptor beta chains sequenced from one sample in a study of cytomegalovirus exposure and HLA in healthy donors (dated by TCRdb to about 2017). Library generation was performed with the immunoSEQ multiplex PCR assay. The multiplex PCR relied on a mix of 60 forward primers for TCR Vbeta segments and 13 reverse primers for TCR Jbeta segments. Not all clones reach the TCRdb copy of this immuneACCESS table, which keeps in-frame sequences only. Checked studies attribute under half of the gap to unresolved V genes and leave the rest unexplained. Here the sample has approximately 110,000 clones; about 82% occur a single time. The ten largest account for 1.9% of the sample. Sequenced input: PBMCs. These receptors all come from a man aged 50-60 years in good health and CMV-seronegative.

The CDR3 DNA reads TGTGCCAGCAGTTTAATGGCAGGGCAAAATGAAAAACTGTTTTTT. It codes for CASSLMAGQNEKLFF. The rearrangement joins TRBV28 to TRBJ1-4, with D maybe TRBD1 (5 bases). CDR3 length equals 15 residues. Trimming removed 2 bases at V and 5 bases at J, with 12 bases between. CDR1 is MDHEN, CDR2 SYDVKM, per germline.

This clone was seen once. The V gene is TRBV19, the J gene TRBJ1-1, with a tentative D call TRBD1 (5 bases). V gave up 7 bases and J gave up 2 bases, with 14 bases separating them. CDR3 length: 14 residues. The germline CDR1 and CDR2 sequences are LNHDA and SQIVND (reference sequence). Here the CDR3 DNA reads TGTGCCAGTACATTTCGGGGGACTAACACTGAAGCTTTCTTT. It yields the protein CASTFRGTNTEAFF.

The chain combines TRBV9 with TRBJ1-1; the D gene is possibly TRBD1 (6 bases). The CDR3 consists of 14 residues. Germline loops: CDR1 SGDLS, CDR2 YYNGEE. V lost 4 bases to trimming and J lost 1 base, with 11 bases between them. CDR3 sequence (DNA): TGTGCCAGCAGCAGACAACAGGGGAACACTGAAGCTTTCTTT. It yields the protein CASSRQQGNTEAFF.

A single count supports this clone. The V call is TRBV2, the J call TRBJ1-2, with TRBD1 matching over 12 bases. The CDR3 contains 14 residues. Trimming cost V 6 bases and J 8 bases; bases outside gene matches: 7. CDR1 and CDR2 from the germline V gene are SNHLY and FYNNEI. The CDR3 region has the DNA TGTGCCAGCAGGCCGGGACAGGGGGCGCGAGGCTACACCTTC. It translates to CASRPGQGARGYTF.

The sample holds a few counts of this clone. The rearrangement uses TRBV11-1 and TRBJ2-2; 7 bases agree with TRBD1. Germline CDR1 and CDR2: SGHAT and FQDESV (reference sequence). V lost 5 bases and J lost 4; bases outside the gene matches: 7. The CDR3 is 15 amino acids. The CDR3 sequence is CASSPRDRFTGELFF. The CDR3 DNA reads TGTGCCAGCAGCCCCCGGGACAGATTCACCGGGGAGCTGTTTTTT.

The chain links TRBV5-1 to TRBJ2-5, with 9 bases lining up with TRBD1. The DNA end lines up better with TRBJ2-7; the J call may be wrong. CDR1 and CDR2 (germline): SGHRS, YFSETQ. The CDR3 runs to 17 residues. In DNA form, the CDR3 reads TGCGCCAGCAGCGCAACCCCCCGGGACAGGGATCCCTACGAGCAGTACTTC. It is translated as CASSATPRDRDPYEQYF.

DNA for the CDR3: TGTGCCAGCGGGTTCGGGACAGGGGATGAAAAACTGTTTTTT. Translating it yields CASGFGTGDEKLFF. The V gene is TRBV9, the J gene TRBJ1-4; 10 bases align to TRBD1. CDR3 length: 14 residues. Per germline, CDR1 SGDLS and CDR2 YYNGEE. The ends lost 7 bases at V and 6 bases at J; junction bases unmatched: 6. The full variable domain, in which reference TRBV9 and TRBJ1-4 provide the parts outside the CDR3, is DSGVTQTPKHLITATGQRVTLRCSPRSGDLSVYWYQQSLDQGLQFLIQYYNGEERAKGNILERFSAQQFPDLHSELNLSSLELGDSALYFCASGFGTGDEKLFFGSGTQLSVL.

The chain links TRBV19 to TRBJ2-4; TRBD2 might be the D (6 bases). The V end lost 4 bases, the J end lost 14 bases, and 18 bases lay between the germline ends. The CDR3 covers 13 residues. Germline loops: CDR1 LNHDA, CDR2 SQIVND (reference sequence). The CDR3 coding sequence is TGTGCCAGTAGTACGAGGAGGGGAGGTTCCGAGTACTTC. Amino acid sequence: CASSTRRGGSEYF.

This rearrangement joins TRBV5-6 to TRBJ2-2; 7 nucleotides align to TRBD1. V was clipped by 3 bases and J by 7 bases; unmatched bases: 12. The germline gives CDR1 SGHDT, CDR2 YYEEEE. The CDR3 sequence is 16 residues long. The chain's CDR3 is CASSSRFRGLVGELFF. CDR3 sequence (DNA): TGTGCCAGCAGCTCCCGCTTTAGGGGGCTGGTCGGGGAGCTGTTTTTT.

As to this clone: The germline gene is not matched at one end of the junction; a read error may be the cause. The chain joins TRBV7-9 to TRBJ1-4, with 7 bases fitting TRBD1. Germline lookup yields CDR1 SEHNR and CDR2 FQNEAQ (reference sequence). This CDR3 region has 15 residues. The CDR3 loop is CSSSSTTGAGEKLFF. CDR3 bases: TGTTCCAGCAGCTCCACTACAGGGGCGGGTGAAAAACTGTTTTTT.

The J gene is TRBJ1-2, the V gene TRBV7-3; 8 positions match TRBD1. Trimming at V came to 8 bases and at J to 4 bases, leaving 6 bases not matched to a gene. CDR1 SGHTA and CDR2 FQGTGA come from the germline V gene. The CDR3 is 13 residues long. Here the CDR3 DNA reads TGTGCCAGCGGTCCAGGGGGCTCCTATGGCTACACCTTC. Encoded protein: CASGPGGSYGYTF.

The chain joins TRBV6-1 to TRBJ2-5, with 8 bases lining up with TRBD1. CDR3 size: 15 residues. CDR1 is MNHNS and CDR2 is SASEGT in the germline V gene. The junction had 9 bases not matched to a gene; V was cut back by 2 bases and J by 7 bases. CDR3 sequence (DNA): TGTGCCAGCAGTGAATCCGGGGGACAGGCGGGGACCCAGTACTTC. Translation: CASSESGGQAGTQYF.

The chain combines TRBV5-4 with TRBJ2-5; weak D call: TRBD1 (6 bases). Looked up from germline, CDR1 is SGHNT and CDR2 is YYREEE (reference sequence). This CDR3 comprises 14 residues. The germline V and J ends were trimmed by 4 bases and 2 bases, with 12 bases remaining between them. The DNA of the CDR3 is TGTGCCAGCAGCCCGGACAGAGATCAAGAGACCCAGTACTTC. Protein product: CASSPDRDQETQYF. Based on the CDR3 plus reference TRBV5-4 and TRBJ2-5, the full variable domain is ETGVTQSPTHLIKTRGQQVTLRCSSQSGHNTVSWYQQALGQGPQFIFQYYREEENGRGNFPPRFSGLQFPNYSSELNVNALELDDSALYLCASSPDRDQETQYFGPGTRLLVL.

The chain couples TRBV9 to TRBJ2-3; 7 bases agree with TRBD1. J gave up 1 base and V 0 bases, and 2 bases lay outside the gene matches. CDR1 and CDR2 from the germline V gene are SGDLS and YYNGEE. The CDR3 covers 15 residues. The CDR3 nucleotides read TGTGCCAGCAGCGTAGCTGGGACAGGCACAGATACGCAGTATTTT. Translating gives CASSVAGTGTDTQYF.

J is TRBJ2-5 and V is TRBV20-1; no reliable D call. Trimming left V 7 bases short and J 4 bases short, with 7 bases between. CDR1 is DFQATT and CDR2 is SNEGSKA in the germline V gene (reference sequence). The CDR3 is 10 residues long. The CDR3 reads CSVRRETQYF. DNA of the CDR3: TGCAGTGTCAGAAGAGAGACCCAGTACTTC.

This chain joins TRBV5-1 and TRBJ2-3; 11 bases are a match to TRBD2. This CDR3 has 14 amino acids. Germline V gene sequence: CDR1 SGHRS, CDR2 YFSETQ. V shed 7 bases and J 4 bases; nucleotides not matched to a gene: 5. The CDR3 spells CASCSGGAADTQYF. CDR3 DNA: TGCGCCAGCTGTAGCGGGGGGGCTGCAGATACGCAGTATTTT.

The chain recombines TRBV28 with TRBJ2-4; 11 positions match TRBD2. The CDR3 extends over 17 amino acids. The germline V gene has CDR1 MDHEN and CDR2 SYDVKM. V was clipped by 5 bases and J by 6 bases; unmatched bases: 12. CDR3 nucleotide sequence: TGTGCCAGCAGTATGGGACTAGCGGAACCCTCAAGAAACATTCAGTACTTC. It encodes CASSMGLAEPSRNIQYF.